One sample yielded the 10 T cell receptor beta chains listed below, sequenced in a study of spatial heterogeneity in lung cancer. MiXCR was run by TCRdb on the 5' RACE reads, yielding one entry per CDR3 protein. This table has roughly 10,000 distinct CDR3 sequences, 3% to 4% appearing once. Noted time point: sample taken at primary tumor resection. No cells were sorted before sequencing. The whole RNA sequenced was extracted from tumor, nontumor lung or frozen PBMC. Specimen: PBMCs, collected at surgery. These TCRs come from a female donor with early-stage non-small cell lung cancer.

There are many counts of this clonotype. This beta chain represents an off-target read in a library built for alpha chains; its size is of limited meaning. The chain joins TRBV14 to TRBJ2-5; TRBD2 agrees at 11 bases. The CDR3 contains 16 residues. CDR1 is SGHDN and CDR2 is FVKESK in the germline V gene. The trim removed 4 bases at V and 1 base at J, leaving 5 bases unmatched. This CDR3 reads CASSPFLAGGQETQYF. The CDR3 nucleotides are TGTGCCAGCAGCCCCTTCCTAGCGGGAGGCCAAGAGACCCAGTACTTC.

Remarks on this clonotype: This beta chain is a stray read from a library made for alpha chains; its abundance is not meaningful. This chain uses TRBV5-1 with TRBJ2-3; D call uncertain. The V gene lost 1 base and the J gene lost 4 bases, with 4 bases spanning the gap. From germline, CDR1 is SGHRS and CDR2 YFSETQ. The CDR3 has 12 residues. CDR3 region: CASSLTPDTQYF. Here the CDR3 DNA reads TGCGCCAGCAGCTTGACGCCAGATACGCAGTATTTT.

The sample holds many counts of this clonotype. As an off-target read in a library built for alpha chains, this beta chain has a frequency of little significance. The rearrangement joins TRBV7-2 to TRBJ2-5; D perhaps matches TRBD1 (5 bases). CDR3 length: 15 residues. V shed 5 bases and J shed 2 bases, with 15 bases lying between them. From germline, CDR1 is SGHTA and CDR2 FQGNSA. CDR3 residues: CASSPDRNRQETQYF. DNA for the CDR3: TGTGCCAGCAGCCCTGACAGAAACCGACAAGAGACCCAGTACTTC.

Many counts were recorded for this clonotype. This beta chain is a stray read from a library made for alpha chains; its abundance is not meaningful. CDR3 in DNA: TGTGCCAGCAGCCAAGATCACGGACGGGGAGGAGAAAAACTGTTTTTT. It translates to CASSQDHGRGGEKLFF. The V gene is TRBV4-2, the J gene TRBJ1-4, with no clear D. Germline V gives CDR1 LGHNA, CDR2 YNFKEQ. This CDR3 spans 16 amino acids. The V end was cut by 0 bases, the J end by 8 bases, with 16 bases between.

In this sample, this clonotype is large. Because this beta chain is a stray read in a library intended to capture alpha chains, its abundance should not be given much weight. This chain joins TRBV6-2 or TRBV6-3 and TRBJ2-1; 7 bases are a match to TRBD1. Germline values: CDR1 MNHEY, CDR2 SVGEGT. J lost 4 bases, V lost 5 bases, and 5 bases had no gene match. The CDR3 extends over 14 amino acids. Here the CDR3 DNA reads TGTGCCAGCAGTCGACAGGGTTCGTACAATGAGCAGTTCTTC. It encodes CASSRQGSYNEQFF.

There are many counts of this clonotype. This beta chain is an off-target read within a library intended for alpha chains, so its frequency means little. The chain employs TRBV20-1 and TRBJ2-7, with 8 bases identical to TRBD2. Germline V CDR1 and CDR2: DFQATT, SNEGSKA (reference sequence). The CDR3 is 12 amino acids. V trimming: 3 bases; J trimming: 6 bases; junction bases outside the gene matches: 4. CDR3 sequence (DNA): TGCAGTGCTAGCGGGGGGGCCCGCGAGCAGTACTTC. This sequence encodes CSASGGAREQYF.

As regards this clonotype: Since it is a stray read in a library aimed at alpha chains, this beta chain has a size that is not meaningful. The genes are TRBV9 and TRBJ2-3; 12 bases align to TRBD2. Germline values: CDR1 SGDLS, CDR2 YYNGEE. The CDR3 has 17 amino acids. V lost 4 bases and J lost 2; bases outside the gene matches: 8. CDR3 sequence reads: CASSSPTSGGDTDTQYF. CDR3 sequence (DNA): TGTGCCAGCAGCTCACCGACTAGCGGGGGAGACACAGATACGCAGTATTTT.

This clonotype was detected many times. The library was prepared for alpha chains; this beta chain is a stray read, so its frequency means little. V usage is TRBV7-8 and J usage is TRBJ1-6; D is ambiguous. Trimming shortened V by 2 bases and J by 8 bases, and 10 bases separated the two germline ends. The V gene's germline CDR1 is SGHVS and CDR2 FQNEAQ. This CDR3 is built from 14 residues. The CDR3 loop is CASSLTEGHSPLHF. The CDR3, as DNA: TGTGCCAGCAGCTTAACGGAAGGTCATTCACCCCTCCACTTT.

A few counts support this clonotype. Because this beta chain is a stray read in a library intended to capture alpha chains, its abundance should not be given much weight. In DNA, the CDR3 is TGCGCCAGCAGCCCCATAGCGGGGGAGATCACCGGGGAGCTGTTTTTT. Residues: CASSPIAGEITGELFF. The J gene is TRBJ2-2, the V gene TRBV5-1, with 9 nucleotides matching TRBD2. Germline CDR1 is SGHRS and CDR2 is YFSETQ. The CDR3 length is 16 residues. V was pared by 4 bases and J by 4 bases, with 8 bases of the junction left unmatched.

This clonotype was counted ten times or more. This beta chain came through as a stray read in a library set up for alpha chains, and its size says little. The V gene is TRBV5-1, the J gene TRBJ2-5; 12 positions agree with TRBD2. CDR1 SGHRS and CDR2 YFSETQ come from the germline V gene. The V and J ends lost 4 bases and 1 base, in that order; junction bases with no gene match: 5. The CDR3 is 16 residues long. The CDR3 nucleotides are TGCGCCAGCAGCCCCCTAGCGGGGGGGGTCCAAGAGACCCAGTACTTC. As protein: CASSPLAGGVQETQYF.